This T cell receptor (beta chain) came from a study of human T cells and chemical hapten exposure. Study-level background: 2% DPC applied to an approximately 2 cm by approximately 2 cm arm area sensitized donors. Patients, mostly women, had alopecia areata, alopecia totalis or alopecia universalis. General observations from the study: After DPC sensitization, TCRs above 1 in 1000 frequency showed no change.

The CDR3 is 15 amino acids. Germline assignment: CDR1 MNHEY and CDR2 SVGEGT. Trimming stripped 10 bases from V and 3 bases from J, with 20 bases between. Note on this clonotype: No antigen is known for it.

A single record per CDR3 protein comes from TCRdb applying MiXCR to the RACE reads. The sample consists of fewer than 70,000 distinct CDR3 sequences, 6.5% to 8.5% of them appearing once. The time point: pre-sensitization, week 0. Treatment indicated: therapeutic diphenylcyclopropenone sensitization with weekly scalp DPC. The receptor's source is a woman under 40 with alopecia areata. Some clones in this sample may be carry-over from other donors' samples. Source: whole blood, taken in connection with sensitization to the hapten diphenylcyclopropenone (DPC). This chain joins TRBV6-2 or TRBV6-3 and TRBJ2-3; tentative D call: TRBD1 (5 bases). As DNA, the CDR3 is TGTGCCACTCGGATGTGGGCAAGGGGAACAGATACGCAGTATTTT. It codes for CATRMWARGTDTQYF.